One and the same sample provided the 2 T cell receptor beta chains below, sequenced in a study of blood T cell repertoires in COVID-19 (dated by TCRdb to 2018 to 2020). Library creation used the immunoSEQ multiplex PCR assay. Held by TCRdb, this immuneACCESS table contains in-frame sequences only and omits some clones. Under half of the omission traces to an unresolved V gene where checked; the cause of the rest is unknown. The sample table contains approximately 220,000 clones; only one count was recorded for around four fifths of them. Approximately 5% of the sample rests with the top ten. Sequences were obtained from peripheral blood. These TCRs come from a woman between 55 and 75 years old who had recovered from COVID-19.

This sequence joins TRBV11-3 and TRBJ2-2; tentative D call: TRBD1 (6 bases). Germline CDR1 and CDR2: SGHNT and YENEEA. V dropped 5 bases and J dropped 7 bases, with 17 bases sitting between them. The CDR3 loop spans 15 amino acids. The CDR3 nucleotides read TGTGCCAGCAGCGGCAGGGGTTTCACGGGCGGGGAGCTGTTTTTT. Protein sequence: CASSGRGFTGGELFF.

V is TRBV10-3 and J is TRBJ2-3; 9 bases are shared with TRBD2. CDR1 ENHRY and CDR2 SYGVKD come from the germline V gene. CDR3 size: 15 residues. The J segment lost 3 bases and the V segment lost 1 base, leaving 2 bases of the junction unmatched. CDR3 in amino acids: CAISEWAGGTDTQYF. The CDR3 DNA follows: TGTGCCATCAGTGAGTGGGCGGGAGGGACAGATACGCAGTATTTT.